This T cell receptor beta chain was captured in a study of response to subunit inactivated influenza vaccine. Broader study findings: The study's authors posited that every seasonal influenza vaccination enlists few new T cells.

The length of the CDR3 is 14 residues. Germline trimming cut 6 bases from V and 9 bases from J; bases unmatched to any gene: 4. The sample holds a few counts of this clonotype. Its cognate antigen is unknown. One entry per CDR3 protein results from TCRdb running MiXCR on the RT-PCR reads. Of almost 600,000 distinct CDR3 sequences listed, about 14% were seen once; the top ten hold around 10%. The receptor was derived from a man aged 45-65 years who received an inactivated influenza vaccine. The sequencing used PBMCs from blood, collected roughly 12 days after vaccination. The V gene is TRBV12-3 or TRBV12-4, the J gene TRBJ1-6; 11 bases are shared with TRBD1. The CDR3 sequence is CASSRDRGISPLHF. CDR3 nucleotide sequence: TGTGCCAGCAGCCGGGACAGGGGGATTTCACCCCTCCACTTT.